The 7 T cell receptor beta chains in this list originate from one sample, sequenced in a study of blood T cell repertoires in COVID-19. Repertoires were generated with immunoSEQ multiplex PCR, while TCRdb's copy carries only in-frame clones and drops some. The sample holds around 220,000 clones; 88% are singletons and the top ten take roughly 1.5%. Sequencing was done on a sample of peripheral blood. The origin of the receptors is a man aged 18-30 years with active or convalescent COVID-19.

V and J are TRBV9 and TRBJ2-2; 7 bases map to TRBD2. Germline CDR1 is SGDLS and CDR2 is YYNGEE. This CDR3 contains 17 residues. Losses at the gene ends were 0 bases for V and 4 bases for J; bases not matched to a gene: 9. This CDR3 is CASSVGVGGPGTGELFF. CDR3 DNA: TGTGCCAGCAGCGTAGGTGTGGGAGGGCCCGGCACCGGGGAGCTGTTTTTT.

This clone was counted once. The gene calls are TRBV3-1 (or the pseudogene TRBV3-2) and TRBJ2-4; D possibly corresponds to TRBD2 (5 bases). V shed 4 bases and J shed 3 bases, with 19 bases lying between them. This CDR3 has 17 amino acids. CDR1 is LGHDT and CDR2 is YNNKEL in the germline V gene (reference sequence). Here the CDR3 reads CASSPLGNSVIKNIQYF. As DNA, the CDR3 is TGTGCCAGCAGCCCCCTCGGGAACAGCGTTATCAAAAACATTCAGTACTTC.

The chain carries TRBV4-1 and TRBJ2-3; 9 bases are shared with TRBD2. Germline loops: CDR1 MGHRA, CDR2 YSYEKL. With 4 bases clipped from V and 6 bases from J, the junction kept 14 bases outside the gene matches. The CDR3 sequence is 17 residues long. The CDR3 sequence is CASSPGGGGRAADTQYF. CDR3 in DNA: TGCGCCAGCAGCCCAGGAGGGGGCGGGAGGGCGGCGGATACGCAGTATTTT.

The chain links TRBV19 to TRBJ2-5; 9 bases are a match to TRBD1. Germline-derived CDR1 and CDR2 are LNHDA and SQIVND (reference sequence). This CDR3 region has 13 residues. V was pared by 6 bases and J by 7 bases, with 6 bases of the junction left unmatched. This chain's CDR3 is CASSEQGAGTQYF. CDR3 nucleotide sequence: TGTGCCAGTAGCGAACAGGGGGCAGGGACCCAGTACTTC.

The chain employs TRBV10-2 and TRBJ2-1; the D gene is possibly TRBD2 (6 bases). This CDR3 has 14 amino acids. CDR1 is WSHSY and CDR2 is SAAADI in the germline V gene. V shed 4 bases and J shed 2 bases, with 9 bases lying between them. In DNA form, the CDR3 reads TGCGCCAGCAGTGTACTAGCCACCTACAATGAGCAGTTCTTC. It is translated as CASSVLATYNEQFF.

J is TRBJ1-5 and V is TRBV28; no firm D call. The CDR3 extends over 12 amino acids. CDR1 MDHEN and CDR2 SYDVKM come from the germline V gene. Trimming took off 5 bases at V and 4 bases at J, with 6 bases between the two ends. CDR3 loop: CASSTGNQPQHF. In DNA form, the CDR3 reads TGTGCCAGCAGTACGGGAAATCAGCCCCAGCATTTT. The variable domain in full, with the rest retrieved from reference TRBV28 and TRBJ1-5, is DVKVTQSSRYLVKRTGEKVFLECVQDMDHENMFWYRQDPGLGLRLIYFSYDVKMKEKGDIPEGYSVSREKKERFSLILESASTNQTSMYLCASSTGNQPQHFGDGTRLSIL.

The rearrangement links TRBV27 to TRBJ1-5; D ambiguous. The CDR3 runs 14 residues. Trimming took off 6 bases at V and 6 bases at J, with 15 bases between the two ends. The germline gives CDR1 MNHEY, CDR2 SMNVEV (reference sequence). CDR3 protein: CASRDLLGFQPQHF. DNA of the CDR3: TGTGCCAGCAGGGATTTGCTGGGCTTTCAGCCCCAGCATTTT.